This entry lists 25 T cell receptor beta chains sequenced from one sample in a study of blood T cell repertoires in COVID-19. Profiled with immunoSEQ multiplex PCR; TCRdb holds only in-frame clones, not every one. This table has 130,000 to 150,000 clones, over 70% appearing once. The sample consisted of PBMCs or T cells enriched from blood (not recorded which). The receptors shown here come from a man in his 60s who had recovered from COVID-19.

The chain has TRBV3-1 (or the pseudogene TRBV3-2) and TRBJ1-5; maybe TRBD1 (5 bases). Germline assignment: CDR1 LGHDT and CDR2 YNNKEL (reference sequence). The CDR3 has 17 amino acids. The V gene lost 1 base and the J gene lost 0 bases, with 13 bases spanning the gap. The CDR3: CASSQGGWGYSNQPQHF. The DNA of the CDR3 is TGTGCCAGCAGCCAAGGGGGCTGGGGTTATAGCAATCAGCCCCAGCATTTT.

This chain connects TRBV11-2 to TRBJ2-1; TRBD1 aligns across 7 bases. The CDR3 consists of 14 residues. From germline, CDR1 is SGHAT and CDR2 FQNNGV. After removal of 7 bases from V and 9 bases from J, the junction contained 12 bases not matched to a gene. The CDR3 sequence is CASTATGYGGEQFF. The CDR3 DNA follows: TGTGCCAGCACCGCGACAGGGTACGGTGGTGAGCAGTTCTTC.

The count of this clone is one. The chain has TRBV18 and TRBJ2-7; D gene uncertain. The V gene's germline CDR1 is KGHSH and CDR2 LQKENI. The CDR3 covers 12 residues. V lost 5 bases, J lost 5 bases, and 10 bases lay in between. The CDR3 sequence: CASSSEVHEQYF. As DNA, the CDR3 is TGTGCCAGCTCAAGTGAGGTCCACGAGCAGTACTTC.

This clone was detected once. V and J are TRBV19 and TRBJ1-5; D remains ambiguous. Trimming pared 3 bases from V and 6 bases from J, leaving 21 bases between. The germline CDR1 and CDR2 sequences are LNHDA and SQIVND (reference sequence). This CDR3 spans 17 amino acids. The CDR3 reads CASSIPGWRGKGQPQHF. In nucleotides, the CDR3 is TGTGCCAGTAGTATCCCGGGTTGGCGGGGAAAGGGTCAGCCCCAGCATTTT.

The chain uses TRBV6-5 and TRBJ2-1; 13 bases fit TRBD2. The CDR3 extends over 15 amino acids. Trimming removed 6 bases from V and 8 bases from J; junction bases left unmatched: 7. Germline-derived CDR1 and CDR2 are MNHEY and SVGAGI. CDR3 DNA: TGTGCCAGCAGCCCGATCACTAGCGGGAGGGATGAGCAGTTCTTC. This encodes CASSPITSGRDEQFF.

V is TRBV9 and J is TRBJ2-7; 9 bases map to TRBD2. J gave up 6 bases and V 0 bases, and 10 bases lay outside the gene matches. The CDR3 has 16 amino acids. Germline V gene lookup returns CDR1 SGDLS and CDR2 YYNGEE. The chain's CDR3 is CASSVGAGTSSSEQYF. The DNA of the CDR3 is TGTGCCAGCAGCGTAGGGGCCGGGACTAGCTCATCCGAGCAGTACTTC.

This clone was seen once. The chain employs TRBV6-5 and TRBJ1-5; the D gene is possibly TRBD1 (5 bases). The CDR3 extends over 15 amino acids. With 8 bases removed from V and 1 base from J, the gap between germline ends came to 15 bases. CDR1 MNHEY and CDR2 SVGAGI come from the germline V gene. In DNA form, the CDR3 reads TGTGCCAGCGGATTGGGGCCCCGGAGCAATCAGCCCCAGCATTTT. It codes for CASGLGPRSNQPQHF.

The V and J genes are TRBV7-8 and TRBJ1-1, with TRBD1 matching over 7 bases. The germline CDR1 and CDR2 sequences are SGHVS and FQNEAQ. The CDR3 has 13 residues. V trimming: 5 bases; J trimming: 5 bases; junction bases outside the gene matches: 5. CDR3 loop: CASSIRGRTEAFF. For the CDR3, the DNA is TGTGCCAGCAGCATCAGGGGGAGGACTGAAGCTTTCTTT.

The rearrangement joins TRBV28 to TRBJ1-2, with 7 bases matching TRBD1. The CDR3 loop spans 12 amino acids. The J segment lost 4 bases and the V segment lost 10 bases, leaving 6 bases of the junction unmatched. Germline assignment: CDR1 MDHEN and CDR2 SYDVKM. Here the CDR3 DNA reads TGTGCCACCGCGACAGGGCTCTATGGCTACACCTTC. Its translation: CATATGLYGYTF.

The genes are TRBV6-6 and TRBJ2-2, with 9 bases matching TRBD1. The CDR3 has 16 residues. Trimming cost V 1 base and J 3 bases; bases outside gene matches: 3. Per the germline V gene, CDR1 is MNHNY and CDR2 is SVGAGI (reference sequence). CDR3 residues: CASSYLGTGYTGELFF. In DNA, the CDR3 is TGTGCCAGCAGTTACTTGGGGACAGGGTACACCGGGGAGCTGTTTTTT.

The chain employs TRBV4-2 and TRBJ2-1; D might be TRBD2 (5 bases). The germline V and J ends were trimmed by 1 base and 4 bases, with 11 bases remaining between them. CDR3 length: 15 residues. Germline CDR1 and CDR2: LGHNA and YNFKEQ. CDR3 amino acids: CASSQVTAEYNEQFF. As DNA, the CDR3 is TGTGCCAGCAGCCAAGTTACAGCGGAGTACAATGAGCAGTTCTTC.

This chain joins TRBV7-9 and TRBJ1-3; D perhaps matches TRBD1 (6 bases). There are 13 residues in the CDR3. V gave up 3 bases and J gave up 3 bases, with 6 bases separating them. The V gene's germline CDR1 is SEHNR and CDR2 FQNEAQ (reference sequence). The CDR3 spells CASSFRGGNTIYF. The CDR3 nucleotides are TGTGCCAGCAGCTTCAGGGGTGGAAACACCATATATTTT.

This rearrangement joins TRBV5-3 to TRBJ2-3; 7 bases align to TRBD2. TRBV5-3 is filed as an ORF, its function uncertain. J lost 4 bases, V lost 0 bases, and 20 bases had no gene match. The CDR3 extends over 20 amino acids. The CDR3 protein is CARSLVGRRESVEVADTQYF. The CDR3 DNA follows: TGTGCCAGAAGCTTGGTTGGGCGGCGGGAGTCGGTTGAGGTCGCAGATACGCAGTATTTT.

The V call is TRBV11-2, the J call TRBJ2-2; TRBD2 aligns across 7 bases. The J segment lost 2 bases and the V segment lost 3 bases, leaving 6 bases of the junction unmatched. The CDR3 extends over 16 amino acids. From germline, CDR1 is SGHAT and CDR2 FQNNGV. CDR3 sequence (DNA): TGTGCCAGCAGCTTTGTTGGCGGGAGTAACACCGGGGAGCTGTTTTTT. Amino acids: CASSFVGGSNTGELFF.

This clone was seen just once. V gene TRBV5-6 combines with J gene TRBJ2-5; tentative D call: TRBD2 (5 bases). The CDR3 length is 13 residues. Germline loops: CDR1 SGHDT, CDR2 YYEEEE. The V end was cut by 4 bases, the J end by 3 bases, with 10 bases between. CDR3 coding DNA: TGTGCCAGCAGCATACTAGGGAAAGAGACCCAGTACTTC. Translated: CASSILGKETQYF.

The chain couples TRBV29-1 to TRBJ1-1; tentatively, D is TRBD1 (5 bases). The CDR3 extends over 14 amino acids. Germline V gives CDR1 SQVTM, CDR2 ANQGSEA. The V and J ends lost 4 bases and 4 bases respectively, with 16 bases between them. The CDR3 is CSVVGGTAFTEAFF. The DNA of the CDR3 is TGCAGCGTTGTTGGGGGGACGGCGTTCACTGAAGCTTTCTTT.

The chain is built from TRBV11-2 and TRBJ1-6, with a tentative D call TRBD1 (5 bases). This CDR3 comprises 16 residues. The ends were cut back, 3 bases at V and 6 bases at J, with 15 bases in the middle. Germline-derived CDR1 and CDR2 are SGHAT and FQNNGV. The CDR3 loop reads CASSFSAGLSNSPLHF. CDR3 nucleotides: TGTGCCAGCAGCTTCAGCGCAGGGTTATCTAATTCACCCCTCCACTTT.

The V and J genes are TRBV15 and TRBJ1-4; maybe TRBD1 (5 bases). Germline CDR1 LNHNV, CDR2 YYDKDF (reference sequence). The CDR3 is made up of 14 amino acids. The V end lost 3 bases, the J end lost 8 bases, and 13 bases lay between the germline ends. CDR3: CATSRLQGEEKLFF. DNA for the CDR3: TGTGCCACCAGCAGGCTTCAGGGTGAGGAAAAACTGTTTTTT.

The V call is TRBV7-9, the J call TRBJ1-4; 8 nucleotides agree with TRBD1. The CDR3 is made up of 15 amino acids. CDR1 is SEHNR and CDR2 is FQNEAQ in the germline V gene (reference sequence). With V trimmed by 1 base and J by 5 bases, 3 bases remained unmatched. As DNA, the CDR3 is TGTGCCAGCAGCTTAGTGACAGGGGCGAATGAAAAACTGTTTTTT. Amino acid sequence: CASSLVTGANEKLFF. Filled out from reference TRBV7-9 and TRBJ1-4, the complete variable domain reads DTGVSQNPRHKITKRGQNVTFRCDPISEHNRLYWYRQTLGQGPEFLTYFQNEAQLEKSRLLSDRFSAERPKGSFSTLEIQRTEQGDSAMYLCASSLVTGANEKLFFGSGTQLSVL.

The gene calls are TRBV5-5 and TRBJ2-1; D is possibly TRBD2 (6 bases). Germline V gives CDR1 SGHKS, CDR2 YYEKEE (reference sequence). This CDR3 comprises 15 residues. V dropped 4 bases and J dropped 0 bases, with 11 bases sitting between them. CDR3 in amino acids: CASSRDLSSYNEQFF. For the CDR3, the DNA is TGTGCCAGCAGCCGGGACTTGAGCTCCTACAATGAGCAGTTCTTC.

The chain uses TRBV4-1 and TRBJ1-3; weak D call: TRBD1 (5 bases). Per germline, CDR1 MGHRA and CDR2 YSYEKL. The CDR3 sequence is 20 residues long. V shed 2 bases and J shed 5 bases, with 28 bases lying between them. CDR3 residues: CASSQFAGFSQKVWRNTIYF. The DNA for the CDR3 is TGCGCCAGCAGCCAATTCGCAGGGTTCTCACAGAAAGTCTGGAGAAACACCATATATTTT.

The chain is built from TRBV28 and TRBJ2-3, with 7 bases fitting TRBD1. CDR3 length: 15 amino acids. The V gene's germline CDR1 is MDHEN and CDR2 SYDVKM. The V gene end was trimmed by 5 bases and the J gene end by 1 base; junction bases not matched to a gene: 6. The CDR3, as DNA: TGTGCCAGCAGTCACAGGGGCAGGGGCACAGATACGCAGTATTTT. Translated, it gives CASSHRGRGTDTQYF.

The CDR3 DNA sequence: TGCAGTGCGACCGGGACTAGCTACTTCTTC. Its translation is CSATGTSYFF. The rearrangement uses TRBV20-1 and TRBJ2-1, with 9 bases fitting TRBD2. The CDR3 totals 10 residues. Trimming took 6 bases from V and 16 from J; bases not matched to a gene: 7. Germline CDR1 DFQATT, CDR2 SNEGSKA (reference sequence).

The chain couples TRBV7-9 to TRBJ1-1; the D gene is possibly TRBD1 (5 bases). Germline V CDR1 and CDR2: SEHNR, FQNEAQ (reference sequence). V was clipped by 2 bases and J by 4 bases, with 17 bases between them. This CDR3 region has 16 residues. This chain's CDR3 is CASSLLGGRWGTEAFF. The CDR3 coding sequence is TGTGCCAGCAGCTTATTGGGGGGTCGGTGGGGCACTGAAGCTTTCTTT.

This rearrangement joins TRBV10-3 to TRBJ2-1; 11 bases match TRBD2. CDR1 and CDR2 (germline): ENHRY, SYGVKD. The CDR3 extends over 16 amino acids. V shed 3 bases and J 8 bases; nucleotides not matched to a gene: 9. The CDR3 nucleotides are TGTGCCATCAGTGATCTTACTAGCGGGAGTAGTCATGAGCAGTTCTTC. This codes for CAISDLTSGSSHEQFF.